This T cell receptor beta chain was recorded in a study of T cell changes during pregnancy in multiple sclerosis. Trimming removed 4 bases from V and 6 bases from J; junction bases left unmatched: 12. The germline V gene encodes CDR1 SGDLS and CDR2 YYNGEE. This CDR3 has 16 amino acids. TCRdb's copy holds only in-frame clones and misses some; the assay was immunoSEQ multiplex PCR. Here the sample spans more than 65,000 clones, 90% to 95% being singletons. This sequence was found in a female donor with multiple sclerosis, enrolled in a pregnancy study. The chain carries TRBV9 and TRBJ2-7; 11 nucleotides line up with TRBD2. Sample: peripheral blood, taken in the second trimester of pregnancy. The CDR3 protein is CASSPQQVAGGGEQYF. CDR3 nucleotide sequence: TGTGCCAGCAGCCCCCAACAGGTAGCGGGAGGGGGCGAGCAGTACTTC.